Listed below are T cell receptor beta chains from one sample, sequenced in a study of OX40 agonist ivuxolimab in advanced cancers. Here immunoSEQ multiplex PCR was the method, and the copy in TCRdb shows in-frame clones only, minus some. The data show around 68,000 clones, about 90% seen once. The sequences come from CD4+ or CD8+ T cells sorted from blood, collected in a trial of the OX40 agonist ivuxolimab. The receptor set was obtained from an adult with an advanced solid tumor such as melanoma, head and neck, liver or kidney cancer. The CDR3 runs from the conserved cysteine through the conserved F or W. A D gene is named only where the DNA matches it firmly. Not every row has a clone size; where given, it reads once, few, many or a size class.

V gene	J gene	clone size	D gene	CDR3 DNA	CDR3 protein
TRBV2	TRBJ1-5	once	-	TGTGCCAGCACCCGAGACACCAGCAATCAGCCCCAGCATTTT	CASTRDTSNQPQHF
TRBV18	TRBJ2-1	-	-	TGTGCCAGCTCACCACCTCTTGGGGGGCGCAATGAGCAGTTCTTC	CASSPPLGGRNEQFF
TRBV7-9	TRBJ1-1	-	-	TGTGCCAGCAGGCAAGAGCGGGGCGGGAAGAACACTGAAGCTTTCTTT	CASRQERGGKNTEAFF
TRBV25-1	TRBJ2-5	-	TRBD2	TGTGCCAGCAGTGAATTGGGTAGCGGGGTCCAAGAGACCCAGTACTTC	CASSELGSGVQETQYF
TRBV28	TRBJ2-7	few	-	TGTGCCAGCAGGTCCCCCTCTGGAACAGGCTCCTACGAGCAGTACTTC	CASRSPSGTGSYEQYF
TRBV28	TRBJ1-1	-	-	TGTGCCAGCAGCTCCCCGGGTACTACGAACACTGAAGCTTTCTTT	CASSSPGTTNTEAFF
TRBV6-6	TRBJ2-7	-	-	TGTGCCAGCAGTTACAACGGGCCCTCCTACGAGCAGTACTTC	CASSYNGPSYEQYF
TRBV5-6	TRBJ2-1	-	-	TGTGCCAGCAGCATACCGGGACCCCATGAGCAGTTCTTC	CASSIPGPHEQFF
TRBV28	TRBJ2-3	-	TRBD1	TGTGCCAGCAGTTTTTCGGGACAGGGAAGACCGAGCACAGATACGCAGTATTTT	CASSFSGQGRPSTDTQYF
TRBV2	TRBJ1-5	few	-	TGTGCCAGCAGCGACACGGATCAGCCCCAGCATTTT	CASSDTDQPQHF
TRBV7-8	TRBJ1-2	-	TRBD1	TGTGCCAGCAGCTTAGCGGGACAGGGGAACTATGGCTACACCTTC	CASSLAGQGNYGYTF
TRBV30	TRBJ2-2	-	-	TGTGCCTGGAACAGGATGAGCACCGGGGAGCTGTTTTTT	CAWNRMSTGELFF
TRBV5-1	TRBJ1-5	few	-	TGCGCCAGCAGCTTGGCATCCAATCAGCCCCAGCATTTT	CASSLASNQPQHF
TRBV9	TRBJ1-1	-	TRBD1	TGTGCCAGCAGCCCAACCGTCGGGACAGGGTCTTCTGAAGCTTTCTTT	CASSPTVGTGSSEAFF
TRBV27	TRBJ1-6	-	-	TGTGCCAGCAGTTTAACACACAGGAACGCCAATTCACCCCTCCACTTT	CASSLTHRNANSPLHF
TRBV6-5	TRBJ1-2	few	-	TGTGCCAGCAGTTTTCACAAGGCTGAGGGCTACACCTTC	CASSFHKAEGYTF
TRBV11-2	TRBJ2-7	-	TRBD2	TGTGCCAGCACCCCTCCCTCCGGCGGGAGGGCCTACGAGCAGTACTTC	CASTPPSGGRAYEQYF
TRBV6-5	TRBJ2-3	-	-	TGTGCCAGCAGACAGGACGGAGGCACAGATACGCAGTATTTT	CASRQDGGTDTQYF
TRBV28	TRBJ2-5	-	TRBD2	TGTGCCAGCAGCCTCGGGGGGAGGGAGACCCAGTACTTC	CASSLGGRETQYF
TRBV28	TRBJ2-7	-	TRBD2	TGTGCCAGCAGTATAGCGGGTTACTCCTACGAGCAGTACTTC	CASSIAGYSYEQYF
TRBV28	TRBJ1-2	-	-	TGTGCCAGCAGTTCGGGCTATGGCTACACCTTC	CASSSGYGYTF
TRBV7-9	TRBJ2-7	-	TRBD1	TGTGCCAGCAGCTTGGGGACAGGGTCCTACGAGCAGTACTTC	CASSLGTGSYEQYF
TRBV5-4	TRBJ2-7	-	-	TGTGCCAGCAGCTTGGCCGGATTTAGTAGCTCCTACGAGCAGTACTTC	CASSLAGFSSSYEQYF
TRBV6-6	TRBJ2-2	-	-	TGTGCCAGCAACCCCAGGGCAGGCACGAACACCGGGGAGCTGTTTTTT	CASNPRAGTNTGELFF
TRBV27	TRBJ1-3	once	-	TGTGCCAGCAGTTTCCTACAGGTTTCTGGAAACACCATATATTTT	CASSFLQVSGNTIYF
TRBV7-9	TRBJ2-5	-	TRBD2	TGTGCCAGCAGCTGGGGACTAGCGGGACGAATCCAAGAGACCCAGTACTTC	CASSWGLAGRIQETQYF
TRBV6-6	TRBJ1-5	-	TRBD1	TGTGCCAGCCGACAGGGGGCTAGTAGCAATCAGCCCCAGCATTTT	CASRQGASSNQPQHF
TRBV7-2	TRBJ2-5	once	-	TGTGCCAGCAGCTTAGAGGTAGCTTCCGAGACCCAGTACTTC	CASSLEVASETQYF
TRBV27	TRBJ1-3	-	TRBD1	TGTGCCAGCAGGGACAGGGAGTATGCTGGAAACACCATATATTTT	CASRDREYAGNTIYF
TRBV7-9	TRBJ2-2	-	TRBD2	TGTGCCAGCAGCTTTAGCGGGAGGACCAACACCGGGGAGCTGTTTTTT	CASSFSGRTNTGELFF
TRBV7-2	TRBJ2-4	few	TRBD1	TGTGCCAGCAGCTCACAGGGGACAGGCAAAAACATTCAGTACTTC	CASSSQGTGKNIQYF
TRBV2	TRBJ2-7	-	-	TGTGCCAGCAGTTCCCGCAGGGGCTACGAGCAGTACTTC	CASSSRRGYEQYF
TRBV7-7	TRBJ2-1	-	TRBD2	TGTGCCAGCAGCGTTAGCGGGAGGGCCATTGAGCAGTTCTTC	CASSVSGRAIEQFF
TRBV27	TRBJ1-6	-	-	TGTGCCAGCAGTTTATCCGCAGTCTCCTATAATTCACCCCTCCACTTT	CASSLSAVSYNSPLHF
TRBV5-1	TRBJ2-2	-	TRBD1	TGCGCCAGGACCGGGACAGGGACCAACACCGGGGAGCTGTTTTTT	CARTGTGTNTGELFF
TRBV7-8	TRBJ2-7	-	-	TGTGCCAGCAGCTTATCACGGGCCCCTCGGTACGAGCAGTACTTC	CASSLSRAPRYEQYF
TRBV4-1	TRBJ1-1	-	TRBD1	TGCGCCAGCGTACAAAGGGGGGGACAGCCTGAAGCTTTCTTT	CASVQRGGQPEAFF
TRBV18	TRBJ1-4	-	-	TGTGCCAGCTCACCAGGGCACAGACTAACGCATGAAAAACTGTTTTTT	CASSPGHRLTHEKLFF
TRBV11-3	TRBJ2-7	-	-	TGTGCCAGCAGCTTAGGGGTAGGGACCTCCTACGAGCAGTACTTC	CASSLGVGTSYEQYF
TRBV5-8	TRBJ2-3	few	-	TGTGCCAGCAGCTTGCAGCAGAGCGATACGCAGTATTTT	CASSLQQSDTQYF
TRBV6-5	TRBJ1-3	-	TRBD1	TGTGCCAGCACCAGGACAGGGAGCTCTGGAAACACCATATATTTT	CASTRTGSSGNTIYF
TRBV5-4	TRBJ1-4	-	TRBD1	TGTGCCAGCAGCAACACAGGGGGCGGCACTAATGAAAAACTGTTTTTT	CASSNTGGGTNEKLFF
TRBV5-1	TRBJ2-3	-	-	TGCGCCAGCAGCTGGGGAAGGGGGACGCCTAACACAGATACGCAGTATTTT	CASSWGRGTPNTDTQYF
TRBV19	TRBJ1-1	once	-	TGTGCCAGTAGTATTCGCGGACTGAACACTGAAGCTTTCTTT	CASSIRGLNTEAFF
TRBV27	TRBJ1-1	-	-	TGTGCCAGCAGTTTATACCCCGACCGGGACGCACAAAATACTGCTTTCTTT	CASSLYPDRDAQNTAFF
TRBV19	TRBJ2-7	-	-	TGTGCCAGTAGGGGAACCTACGAGCAGTACTTC	CASRGTYEQYF
TRBV5-1	TRBJ2-3	-	-	TGCGCCAGCAGCTACAGGGCTAGCACCGCAGATACGCAGTATTTT	CASSYRASTADTQYF
TRBV5-1	TRBJ2-1	-	-	TGCGCCAGCAGCCTGGATGGAGACTCCTACAATGAGCAGTTCTTC	CASSLDGDSYNEQFF
TRBV6-1	TRBJ1-5	-	-	TGTGCCAGTCGAGGGGGCAATCAGCCCCAGCATTTT	CASRGGNQPQHF
TRBV4-1	TRBJ1-6	-	-	TGCGCCAGCAGCCCCACAGGGAACTCCTATAATTCACCCCTCCACTTT	CASSPTGNSYNSPLHF
TRBV28	TRBJ2-7	once	-	TGTGCCAGCAGTTTCGGCACTAGCGAGCAGTACTTC	CASSFGTSEQYF
TRBV19	TRBJ2-1	-	TRBD1	TGTGCCAGTACCCCTCAGGGGGTCAAGACCTACAATGAGCAGTTCTTC	CASTPQGVKTYNEQFF
TRBV11-2	TRBJ1-2	-	TRBD1	TGTGCCAGCAGCTTGGACACAGGGGCGCGTGGCTACACCTTC	CASSLDTGARGYTF
TRBV5-1	TRBJ2-7	-	TRBD2	TGCGCCAGCAGCTTCAAGCGGGGGAGCTCCTACGAGCAGTACTTC	CASSFKRGSSYEQYF
TRBV5-6	TRBJ1-1	-	-	TGTGCCAGCAGCCTTGCCGGGATCGAAACTGAAGCTTTCTTT	CASSLAGIETEAFF
TRBV5-1	TRBJ1-4	-	-	TGCGCCAGCAGCCATTCCAGGTGGGGGCGAGAAGACGAAAAACTGTTTTTT	CASSHSRWGREDEKLFF
TRBV5-5	TRBJ2-7	-	-	TGTGCCAGCAGGGCGCAGGGAATGAGGACCTACGAGCAGTACTTC	CASRAQGMRTYEQYF
TRBV11-2	TRBJ1-5	-	-	TGTGCCAGCAGCATCTTTAGCAATCAGCCCCAGCATTTT	CASSIFSNQPQHF
TRBV27	TRBJ1-4	-	-	TGTGCCAGCAGTCCAGGGAGGGCTGAAAAACTGTTTTTT	CASSPGRAEKLFF